This TCR beta chain was documented in a study of blood T cell repertoires in COVID-19 (TCRdb year 2020). Broadly, across the study: Collaborator samples came from the United States, Italy and Spain and covered acute and convalescent phases of COVID-19. The prospective study material was composed of cDNA or gDNA derived from T cells, B-cell-depleted T cells, or PBMCs. Subjects who had been exposed to COVID-19, were actively infected with it, or had recovered from it provided the deeply sampled blood TCRbeta repertoires that made up the dataset. A freely available public database, intended as a resource for researchers studying the immune response to SARS-CoV-2, is where the repertoires were released. Samples came from the ongoing ImmuneRACE study (first 160 participants) plus 1,254 subjects from 6 global collaborators. The sample metadata nearly always contained a de-identified subject ID, COVID-19 status, age in years and sex. Where available, HLA class I and class II types were taken from metadata supplied by the sample provider and were not determined by assay-based typing.

TCRbeta CDR3 regions were amplified from genomic DNA by means of the immunoSEQ Assay, a bias-controlled multiplex PCR. As for the authors' bioinformatics: Within the assay, amplification of reference gene primers was used to estimate how many nucleated cells each sample contained. To quantify the absolute abundance of each unique TCRbeta CDR3 rearrangement, sequence reads were collapsed and filtered. For each sample, productive Simpson clonality was calculated by taking the square root of Simpson's diversity index across productive rearrangements. TCRdb holds this immuneACCESS table with in-frame rearrangements only. Some clones are missing; in checked studies, unresolved V genes explain under half, and the rest has no known cause. The D gene and trimming were derived from the DNA, and the V and J assignments and clone size from that table. The sample profile shows 10,000 to 15,000 clones; about 80% of them were found once. Approximately 44% of the sample rests with the top ten.

The CDR3, cysteine through phenylalanine, is 16 amino acids long. Kept here is only the CDR3 DNA, which spans 48 bases and is read in frame from base 1. As encoded in the germline V gene (reference sequence), CDR1 is SSHAT while CDR2 is FNYEAQ. The junction shows trimming of 1 base on V and 10 bases on J, and the gene matches do not reach 8 bases of it. Study-wide findings and limitations: How much clinical and demographic metadata was included differed by source and by participant, and the metadata was provided uncurated.

Turning to this clone: There is no known antigen for this receptor. The input lacks base qualities; no much larger clone sits a single base away.

Collaborating institutions collected whole blood in K2EDTA tubes following their own protocols. For TCRbeta analysis, collaborators shipped samples as frozen whole blood, isolated PBMCs, or DNA extracted from either of those sample types. Here the chain combines TRBV7-7 and TRBJ2-1, and 12 junction bases match TRBD2. The origin of this receptor is a man older than 75 with acute or convalescent COVID-19. Sequencing was done on a sample of peripheral blood. The CDR3: CASSLVASGGAGEQFF. The sequenced DNA is TGTGCCAGCAGCTTAGTGGCTAGCGGGGGGGCCGGAGAGCAGTTCTTC.